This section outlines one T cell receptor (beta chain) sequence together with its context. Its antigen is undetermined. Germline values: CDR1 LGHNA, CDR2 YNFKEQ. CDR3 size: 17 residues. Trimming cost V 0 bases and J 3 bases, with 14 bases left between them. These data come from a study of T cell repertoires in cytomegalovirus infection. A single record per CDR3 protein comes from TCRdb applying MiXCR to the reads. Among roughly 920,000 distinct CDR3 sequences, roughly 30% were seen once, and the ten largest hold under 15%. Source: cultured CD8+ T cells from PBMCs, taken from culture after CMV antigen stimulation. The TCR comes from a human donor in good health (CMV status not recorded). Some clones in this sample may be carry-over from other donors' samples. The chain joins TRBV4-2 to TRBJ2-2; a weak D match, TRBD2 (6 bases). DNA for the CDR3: TGTGCCAGCAGCCAAGAAAGGGAGGAGTGGTACACCGGGGAGCTGTTTTTT. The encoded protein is CASSQEREEWYTGELFF.